The TCR beta chain under discussion was sequenced for a study of cytomegalovirus exposure and HLA in healthy donors. PCR involved 60 Vbeta and 13 Jbeta primers. The data were produced by immunoSEQ multiplex PCR, yet TCRdb's version contains in-frame clones alone and is incomplete. The profile shows some 200,000 clones, around 80% of them singletons. Looked up from germline, CDR1 is WSHSY and CDR2 is SAAADI. There are 14 residues in the CDR3. Trimming removed 8 bases at V and 0 bases at J, with 11 bases between. This receptor was obtained from a woman between 25 and 40 years old in good health and CMV-seropositive. The chain recombines TRBV10-2 with TRBJ2-1; D is uncertain. Sequenced material: PBMCs. The CDR3 DNA follows: TGCGCCAGCTATAACTGGAGCTCCTACAATGAGCAGTTCTTC. As protein: CASYNWSSYNEQFF.